This T cell receptor beta chain was identified in a study of lymphopenia after photon versus proton radiotherapy. Study results and caveats: Survival link was tested only in deceased patients; proton benefit remains a possibility. Photon-treated patients lost naive T cells and TCR diversity; proton-treated stayed stable. After lymphocyte nadir, photon-treated repertoires showed oligoclonal expansion, especially CD8+ Temra. Larger post-nadir TCR diversity loss correlated inversely with survival in deceased patients.

Clones were read by immunoSEQ multiplex PCR, and TCRdb kept only the in-frame ones, dropping some. The sample contains around 23,000 clones, approximately 90% of which appear only once. Comments on this clone: Antigen: not known.

The CDR3 has 15 amino acids. V lost 7 bases to trimming and J lost 4 bases, with 17 bases between them. CDR1 SNHLY and CDR2 FYNNEI come from the germline V gene. The chain combines TRBV2 with TRBJ1-3; D possibly corresponds to TRBD1 (5 bases). The sequence was obtained from a man aged 45-60 years with gastric cancer. The sequences come from peripheral blood, collected from a patient treated with photon-based radiotherapy. The CDR3 sequence: CASMGGTLAGNTIYF. The DNA of the CDR3 is TGTGCCAGCATGGGTGGGACTCTCGCGGGAAACACCATATATTTT.